This TCR beta chain was documented in a study of CD4+ T cells in melanoma. Findings of the study overall: Neoantigen-specific CD4+ T cells in melanoma reportedly had diverse differentiation states. A reported correlation linked neoantigen-specific CD4+ T cells to CD8+, macrophage and B cell function.

Produced via immunoSEQ multiplex PCR; TCRdb's table is partial and in-frame only. This table holds 50,000 to 60,000 clones, approximately 70% found once. The CDR3 has 14 amino acids. V lost 8 bases and J lost 5; bases outside the gene matches: 6. Germline CDR1 and CDR2: SNHLY and FYNNEI. At least ten counts were recorded for this clone. Its matching antigen is unknown. The chain joins TRBV2 to TRBJ2-3; TRBD1 agrees at 11 bases. This clonotype originated in a human donor with melanoma. The sample comprised tumor tissue. Here the CDR3 DNA reads TGTGCCAGCGCCAGGACAGGGGGCTTAGATACGCAGTATTTT. Its protein is CASARTGGLDTQYF.